Each of the 20 T cell receptor beta chains below was sequenced from the same sample in a study of post-analysis software for immune sequencing data. Study observations and caveats: The five TRBV segments detected at higher frequency in patients than in controls included TRBV5-6, TRBV5-1 and TRBV20-1.

The antigens for these receptors are not known. Presence of unique molecular identifiers characterized the TCR beta cDNA libraries. TCRdb re-called the PCR reads with MiXCR, one entry per CDR3 protein. The table has hundreds of thousands of distinct CDR3 sequences, 30% seen once; the top ten hold approximately 0.55%. The sample was blood. The receptors here all came from a girl aged 5-17 years with multiple sclerosis.

The V gene is TRBV29-1, the J gene TRBJ2-5; D is possibly TRBD2 (6 bases). Germline V gives CDR1 SQVTM, CDR2 ANQGSEA. CDR3 length: 13 residues. V lost 1 base, J lost 9 bases, and 15 bases lay in between. The CDR3 nucleotides read TGCAGCGTTGAAGGTGGGGGGTGGAGGGCCCAGTACTTC. Translation: CSVEGGGWRAQYF.

Comments on this clonotype: A read error may explain this, as a much larger clone is one base away. In DNA, the CDR3 is TGTGCCAGCAGTTTAGATCAGTTTGGTGGGCAGTTCTTC. Translation gives CASSLDQFGGQFF. This chain connects TRBV12-3 or TRBV12-4 to TRBJ2-1; D unclear. The V end was cut by 1 base, the J end by 12 bases, with 13 bases between. The CDR3 runs 13 residues.

There are a few counts of this clonotype. This chain links TRBV10-3 with TRBJ2-1; 8 nucleotides match TRBD2. Unmatched junction bases numbered 16, after V lost 8 bases and J lost 7 bases. The CDR3 has 16 amino acids. CDR1 and CDR2 from the germline V gene are ENHRY and SYGVKD. Here the CDR3 reads CAIAGGGLPVVNEQFF. The CDR3 DNA reads TGTGCCATCGCGGGGGGTGGACTACCAGTTGTTAATGAGCAGTTCTTC.

This clonotype has only one observation. In nucleotides, the CDR3 is TGTGCCAGCAGTAGGACAGGGGCTTGGCGCACTGAAGCTTTCTTT. This encodes CASSRTGAWRTEAFF. The rearrangement uses TRBV6-1 and TRBJ1-1; TRBD1 aligns across 9 bases. The germline CDR1 and CDR2 sequences are MNHNS and SASEGT. The CDR3 spans 15 residues. V lost 5 bases to trimming and J lost 4 bases; unmatched junction nucleotides: 8.

This clonotype has just a few counts. The genes are TRBV5-1 and TRBJ1-1; D is possibly TRBD1 (5 bases). The germline V gene has CDR1 SGHRS and CDR2 YFSETQ. The V end was cut by 0 bases, the J end by 0 bases, with 9 bases between. The CDR3 has 15 amino acids. This CDR3 is CASSLEGSLNTEAFF. As DNA, the CDR3 is TGCGCCAGCAGCTTGGAGGGGTCCTTGAACACTGAAGCTTTCTTT.

The rearrangement joins TRBV5-6 to TRBJ2-3; D gene unclear. The CDR3 spans 13 residues. V lost 3 bases to trimming and J lost 1 base, with 6 bases between them. The germline CDR1 and CDR2 sequences are SGHDT and YYEEEE. The CDR3 region has the DNA TGTGCCAGCAGCTACTTCGGCACAGATACGCAGTATTTT. This sequence encodes CASSYFGTDTQYF.

The sample holds one count of this clonotype. The chain couples TRBV4-3 to TRBJ2-7; TRBD2 agrees at 8 bases. J was trimmed by 7 bases and V by 5 bases; bases with no gene match: 13. Looked up from germline, CDR1 is LGHNA and CDR2 is YSLEER. This CDR3 comprises 15 residues. The CDR3 bases are TGCGCCAGCAGCTACCGCAGCGGGAGAATGGATGAGCAGTACTTC. Encoded protein: CASSYRSGRMDEQYF.

The chain has TRBV6-5 and TRBJ2-5; weak D call: TRBD1 (6 bases). The germline V gene has CDR1 MNHEY and CDR2 SVGAGI. Trimming stripped 6 bases from V and 7 bases from J, with 18 bases between. The CDR3 has 14 residues. The CDR3 loop reads CASRTDRTRGTQYF. CDR3 DNA: TGTGCCAGCAGGACTGACAGGACTCGGGGGACCCAGTACTTC.

The chain recombines TRBV28 with TRBJ2-1; 9 positions match TRBD2. Germline CDR1 MDHEN, CDR2 SYDVKM. The CDR3 spans 14 residues. The trim removed 7 bases at V and 3 bases at J, leaving 4 bases unmatched. The CDR3 sequence is CASTLAGRYNEQFF. CDR3 DNA: TGTGCCAGCACCCTAGCGGGACGCTACAATGAGCAGTTCTTC. Together with reference TRBV28 and TRBJ2-1, the CDR3 gives the full variable domain: DVKVTQSSRYLVKRTGEKVFLECVQDMDHENMFWYRQDPGLGLRLIYFSYDVKMKEKGDIPEGYSVSREKKERFSLILESASTNQTSMYLCASTLAGRYNEQFFGPGTRLTVL.

For the CDR3, the DNA is TGTGCCAGCAGTTCGGAGGGAGTCCACAATGAGCAGTTCTTC. It specifies CASSSEGVHNEQFF. The chain employs TRBV27 and TRBJ2-1; tentatively, D is TRBD2 (6 bases). Germline CDR1 MNHEY, CDR2 SMNVEV (reference sequence). The length of the CDR3 is 14 residues. Trimming pared 4 bases from V and 5 bases from J, leaving 12 bases between.

This clonotype was found a few times. The chain has TRBV7-6 and TRBJ2-3, with D possibly TRBD1 on 5 matching bases. Trimming left V 7 bases short and J 0 bases short, with 20 bases between. The germline CDR1 and CDR2 sequences are SGHVS and FNYEAQ. This CDR3 spans 17 amino acids. The DNA for the CDR3 is TGTGCCAGCACGACCCGGGCTAGGGGATATAGCACAGATACGCAGTATTTT. Translation gives CASTTRARGYSTDTQYF. Together with reference TRBV7-6 and TRBJ2-3, the CDR3 gives the full variable domain: GAGVSQSPRYKVTKRGQDVALRCDPISGHVSLYWYRQALGQGPEFLTYFNYEAQQDKSGLPNDRFSAERPEGSISTLTIQRTEQRDSAMYRCASTTRARGYSTDTQYFGPGTRLTVL.

V and J are TRBV28 and TRBJ2-5; D may be TRBD1 (5 bases). The end of the DNA fits TRBJ2-7 better, so the J call may be wrong. The CDR3 has 14 amino acids. Germline assignment: CDR1 MDHEN and CDR2 SYDVKM. The CDR3 DNA is TGTGCCAGCAGACCAACGGACACGCTTGGCGAGCAGTACTTC. Residues: CASRPTDTLGEQYF.

The CDR3 reads CSARDRRGTDTQYF. The DNA of the CDR3 is TGCAGTGCTAGAGATCGGCGGGGCACAGATACGCAGTATTTT. The V gene is TRBV20-1, the J gene TRBJ2-3; TRBD2 might be the D (5 bases). The ends were cut back, 0 bases at V and 1 base at J, with 8 bases in the middle. The germline V gene encodes CDR1 DFQATT and CDR2 SNEGSKA (reference sequence). The length of the CDR3 is 14 residues.

The chain carries TRBV18 and TRBJ2-6, with D tentatively TRBD1 or TRBD2 (5 bases each). V was trimmed by 1 base and J by 0 bases, leaving 10 bases between them. The CDR3 runs to 17 residues. The germline V gene has CDR1 KGHSH and CDR2 LQKENI. In nucleotides, the CDR3 is TGTGCCAGCTCACCACTCCGGGACCGCTCTGGGGCCAACGTCCTGACTTTC. It is translated as CASSPLRDRSGANVLTF.

This sequence joins TRBV14 and TRBJ1-6, with D possibly TRBD1 on 6 matching bases. CDR1 and CDR2 from the germline V gene are SGHDN and FVKESK. The CDR3 is made up of 16 amino acids. V was cut by 1 base and J by 9 bases, with 16 bases left in between. CDR3 nucleotides: TGTGCCAGCAGCCAAGTCGGGGGGCTTTTCAGTTCACCCCTCCACTTT. Protein: CASSQVGGLFSSPLHF.

The chain combines TRBV9 with TRBJ2-5; perhaps TRBD1 as D (6 bases). Germline loops: CDR1 SGDLS, CDR2 YYNGEE. Trimming took 0 bases from V and 5 from J, leaving 14 bases between them. CDR3 length: 15 amino acids. CDR3: CASSVEGTGPETQYF. DNA of the CDR3: TGTGCCAGCAGCGTAGAGGGAACAGGGCCCGAGACCCAGTACTTC.

The chain combines TRBV7-2 with TRBJ1-5; D unclear. The V end lost 5 bases, the J end lost 3 bases, and 8 bases lay between the germline ends. The CDR3 loop spans 13 amino acids. Germline CDR1 and CDR2: SGHTA and FQGNSA. In DNA form, the CDR3 reads TGTGCCAGCAGCACCCGGGACAATCAGCCCCAGCATTTT. Amino acid sequence: CASSTRDNQPQHF.

This sequence joins TRBV4-3 and TRBJ1-4; D is unresolved. The germline gives CDR1 LGHNA, CDR2 YSLEER. V was shortened by 6 bases and J by 11 bases, with 34 bases between the two germline ends. The CDR3 runs 19 residues. The CDR3 reads CASSHLPRTVDTDLGKLFF. The CDR3 region has the DNA TGCGCCAGCAGTCACCTCCCGCGGACGGTTGACACCGACTTGGGGAAACTGTTTTTT.

The rearrangement links TRBV6-6 to TRBJ1-5, with D maybe TRBD1 (5 bases). The germline V gene has CDR1 MNHNY and CDR2 SVGAGI (reference sequence). CDR3 length: 14 amino acids. Between the trimmed V and J ends, which lost 6 bases and 3 bases, there was a span of 12 bases. The chain's CDR3 is CASSQDSHNQPQHF. The CDR3 DNA is TGTGCCAGCAGCCAAGACAGCCACAATCAGCCCCAGCATTTT.

This clonotype has a handful of counts. V gene TRBV7-2 combines with J gene TRBJ2-3; D possibly corresponds to TRBD2 (5 bases). CDR3 length equals 13 residues. Per the germline V gene, CDR1 is SGHTA and CDR2 is FQGNSA. V gave up 5 bases and J gave up 3 bases, with 9 bases separating them. Here the CDR3 reads CASSPGFTDTQYF. The CDR3 DNA follows: TGTGCCAGCAGCCCGGGGTTTACAGATACGCAGTATTTT.